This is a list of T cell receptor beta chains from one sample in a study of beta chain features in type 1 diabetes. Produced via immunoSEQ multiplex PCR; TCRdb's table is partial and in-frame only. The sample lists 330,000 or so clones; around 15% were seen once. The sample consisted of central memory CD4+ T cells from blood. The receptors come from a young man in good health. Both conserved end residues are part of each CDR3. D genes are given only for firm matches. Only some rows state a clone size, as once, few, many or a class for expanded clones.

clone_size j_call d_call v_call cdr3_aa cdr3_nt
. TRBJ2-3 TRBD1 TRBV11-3 CASSLQGETDTQYF TGTGCCAGCAGCTTGCAGGGGGAGACAGATACGCAGTATTTT
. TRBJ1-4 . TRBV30 CAGISTNEKLFF TGTGCCGGGATTTCAACTAATGAAAAACTGTTTTTT
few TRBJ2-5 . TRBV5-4 CASSRERETQYF TGTGCCAGCAGCAGAGAGAGGGAGACCCAGTACTTC
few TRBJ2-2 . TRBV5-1 CASRLDGTPNTGELFF TGCGCCAGCAGACTTGACGGGACACCGAACACCGGGGAGCTGTTTTTT
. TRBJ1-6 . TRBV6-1 CASSVDGKNSPLHF TGTGCCAGCAGTGTGGACGGAAAGAATTCACCCCTCCACTTT
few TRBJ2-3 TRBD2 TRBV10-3 CASTTGGTDTQYF TGTGCCAGCACCACGGGGGGTACAGATACGCAGTATTTT
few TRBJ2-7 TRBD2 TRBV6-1 CASSVMGLAGENEQYF TGTGCCAGCAGTGTGATGGGACTAGCGGGGGAGAACGAGCAGTACTTC
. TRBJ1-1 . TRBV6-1 CASGQDPRNTEAFF TGTGCCAGCGGTCAGGATCCCAGGAACACTGAAGCTTTCTTT
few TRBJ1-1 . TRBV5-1 CASSPSTLNTEAFF TGCGCCAGCAGTCCGTCGACGTTGAACACTGAAGCTTTCTTT
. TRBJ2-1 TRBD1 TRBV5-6 CASSLWTGGNEQFF TGTGCCAGCAGCTTGTGGACAGGGGGAAATGAGCAGTTCTTC
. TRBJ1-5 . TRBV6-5 CASSARDQPQHF TGTGCCAGCAGCGCCCGTGATCAGCCCCAGCATTTT
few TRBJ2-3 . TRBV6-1 CASSEVGDTQYF TGTGCCAGCAGTGAAGTCGGGGATACGCAGTATTTT
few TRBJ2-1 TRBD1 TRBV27 CASSLRGLQGYNEQFF TGTGCCAGCAGTCTCAGGGGGCTCCAAGGTTACAATGAGCAGTTCTTC
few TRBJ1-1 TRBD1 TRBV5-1 CASSLEGQGVVEAFF TGCGCCAGCAGCTTGGAGGGACAGGGGGTGGTTGAAGCTTTCTTT